The 9 T cell receptor beta chains listed next were all sequenced from one sample in a study of PD-1 blockade in classical Hodgkin lymphoma. The repertoire was sequenced with immunoSEQ multiplex PCR; TCRdb's copy has only in-frame clones and lacks some. The data hold tens of thousands of clones, with over 75% observed a single time. Noted time point: cycle 4 day 1 (C4D1), after more than 5 weeks of nivolumab. Patients all relapsed after autologous stem cell transplantation, and there was variation in brentuximab vedotin exposure. Sequenced here: peripheral blood mononuclear cells (PBMCs), sampled before the fourth cycle of nivolumab. The source is a human donor with classical Hodgkin lymphoma.

The CDR3, as DNA: TGTGCCTCTAGACAGGACGGAAACACTGAAGCTTTCTTT. Translated: CASRQDGNTEAFF. The chain couples TRBV6-6 to TRBJ1-1; D may be TRBD1 (6 bases). CDR3 size: 13 residues. V was cut by 11 bases and J by 2 bases, with 15 bases left in between. The germline V gene encodes CDR1 MNHNY and CDR2 SVGAGI (reference sequence).

V is TRBV19 and J is TRBJ1-1; possible D gene TRBD1, 6 bases. V shed 6 bases and J shed 6 bases, with 14 bases lying between them. This CDR3 comprises 13 residues. Germline CDR1 is LNHDA and CDR2 is SQIVND (reference sequence). The CDR3 region has the DNA TGTGCCAGTAGAACCACGGGGGCCGCTGAAGCTTTCTTT. Translation: CASRTTGAAEAFF.

The chain joins TRBV14 to TRBJ1-4, with unresolved D. Trimming removed 4 bases at V and 0 bases at J, with 21 bases between. The CDR3 runs to 19 residues. The germline gives CDR1 SGHDN, CDR2 FVKESK. CDR3 in amino acids: CASSRRSMIADATNEKLFF. Here the CDR3 DNA reads TGTGCCAGCAGCCGCAGGTCGATGATAGCCGACGCAACTAATGAAAAACTGTTTTTT.

The rearrangement uses TRBV11-2 and TRBJ2-7; no definite D call. Per germline, CDR1 SGHAT and CDR2 FQNNGV. V shed 5 bases and J shed 6 bases, with 11 bases lying between them. The CDR3 length is 12 residues. The CDR3 coding sequence is TGTGCCAGCAGCGCCGGTTCGGGCGAGCAGTACTTC. Protein: CASSAGSGEQYF. Full variable domain (remainder filled in from reference TRBV11-2 and TRBJ2-7): EAGVAQSPRYKIIEKRQSVAFWCNPISGHATLYWYQQILGQGPKLLIQFQNNGVVDDSQLPKDRFSAERLKGVDSTLKIQPAKLEDSAVYLCASSAGSGEQYFGPGTRLTVT.

The chain couples TRBV20-1 to TRBJ1-1; no definite D call. Germline V gene lookup returns CDR1 DFQATT and CDR2 SNEGSKA (reference sequence). This CDR3 is built from 10 residues. Trimming cost V 1 base and J 7 bases, with 4 bases left between them. CDR3 sequence reads: CSARAIEAFF. The CDR3 DNA sequence: TGCAGTGCTAGAGCAATTGAAGCTTTCTTT.

V and J are TRBV18 and TRBJ2-1; 9 nucleotides line up with TRBD2. Germline V lookup: CDR1 KGHSH, CDR2 LQKENI. This CDR3 is 16 amino acids long. J lost 5 bases, V lost 3 bases, and 8 bases had no gene match. CDR3: CASSPNSGSPHNEQFF. As DNA, the CDR3 is TGTGCCAGCTCACCTAATAGCGGGAGTCCCCACAATGAGCAGTTCTTC.

Concerning this clone itself: The junction departs from the called germline gene at one end, perhaps through a read error. The rearrangement uses TRBV5-6 and TRBJ2-7; D is perhaps TRBD1 (6 bases). The CDR3 consists of 11 residues. The V gene's germline CDR1 is SGHDT and CDR2 YYEEEE. The CDR3 nucleotides are TGTGCCAGCAGCCTTGGACAGATGAGGGCGTGG. Translating it yields CASSLGQMRAW. Drawing the rest from reference TRBV5-6 and TRBJ2-7, the complete variable domain is DAGVTQSPTHLIKTRGQQVTLRCSPKSGHDTVSWYQQALGQGPQFIFQYYEEEERQRGNFPDRFSGHQFPNYSSELNVNALLLGDSALYLCASSLGQMRAWGPGTRLTVT.

V is TRBV28 and J is TRBJ2-7; the match to TRBD2 covers 8 bases. The length of the CDR3 is 15 residues. Germline-derived CDR1 and CDR2 are MDHEN and SYDVKM. Germline trimming cut 9 bases from V and 5 bases from J; bases unmatched to any gene: 15. The CDR3 DNA reads TGTGCCAGTAGGACCGCTGGAGCGGGAGAAGACGAGCAGTACTTC. Translating gives CASRTAGAGEDEQYF.

The chain employs TRBV28 and TRBJ1-2; 9 nucleotides align to TRBD1. V gave up 5 bases and J gave up 8 bases; unmatched junction bases: 9. Germline V gene lookup returns CDR1 MDHEN and CDR2 SYDVKM. The CDR3 runs 14 residues. The CDR3 coding sequence is TGTGCCAGCAGTCCTCCAGACAGGGGGTTAGGCTACACCTTC. This sequence encodes CASSPPDRGLGYTF.